This TCR beta chain emerged from a study of control samples from healthy donors and cancer patients. Using immunoSEQ multiplex PCR, the repertoire was profiled, and TCRdb retains in-frame clones only, with some absent. The sample carries 130,000 or so clones, more than 75% recorded once. Germline V CDR1 and CDR2: MDHEN, SYDVKM. This CDR3 comprises 19 residues. J lost 1 base, V lost 5 bases, and 16 bases had no gene match. This chain connects TRBV28 to TRBJ1-5, with 8 bases fitting TRBD1. Material for sequencing was blood. The clonotype comes from a man aged 60 to 69 in good health. The CDR3 protein is CASSPFSARGQGSNQPQHF. The CDR3 bases are TGTGCCAGCAGTCCCTTTTCGGCCAGGGGGCAGGGCAGCAATCAGCCCCAGCATTTT.